The 2 T cell receptor beta chains in this list originate from one sample, sequenced in a study of shared clonotypes between healthy human individuals. Here immunoSEQ multiplex PCR was the method, and the copy in TCRdb shows in-frame clones only, minus some. The sample contains 1,100,000 or so clones, approximately 80% of which appear only once. Sequencing was performed on memory CD4+ T cells from PBMCs. Subset in this sample: CD45RA-negative fraction. These receptors were collected from a man aged 18 to 30 in good health. Some clones in this sample may be carry-over from other donors' samples.

The V call is TRBV21-1, the J call TRBJ1-1; the D call in the table, TRBD1, was not verified against the DNA. TRBV21-1 is an annotated pseudogene. The CDR3 has 15 amino acids. The DNA of the CDR3 is TGTGCCAGCAGCAAAGAGTCTCAGGGGGGCACTGAAGCTTTCTTT. Translating gives CASSKESQGGTEAFF.

V and J are TRBV7-3 and TRBJ1-2; 7 positions agree with TRBD1. Germline trimming cut 5 bases from V and 4 bases from J; bases unmatched to any gene: 7. CDR3 size: 14 residues. CDR1 and CDR2 (germline): SGHTA, FQGTGA. The CDR3: CASSPMGQSYGYTF. DNA for the CDR3: TGTGCCAGCAGCCCGATGGGACAGTCCTATGGCTACACCTTC.